The sequence of this T cell receptor (beta chain) was determined in a study of T cells in Graves' hyperthyroidism and ophthalmopathy. The germline V and J ends were trimmed by 4 bases and 2 bases, with 12 bases remaining between them. Germline lookup yields CDR1 SGHTA and CDR2 FQGNSA. CDR3 length: 14 amino acids. The investigators amplified TCR beta CDR3 regions from RNA transcripts. Primed by the HTBI set, a first-round RT-PCR was run on the TCR CDR3. TCRdb reprocessed the multiplex PCR reads with MiXCR, giving one entry per CDR3 protein. The sample lists hundreds of thousands of distinct CDR3 sequences, approximately 15% occurring once.

The genes are TRBV7-2 and TRBJ2-7, with unresolved D. The sample was blood. The origin of this receptor is a woman aged 18-30 years with Graves' hyperthyroidism. The CDR3 nucleotides read TGTGCCAGCAGCTCCCATCCAGGCGCCTACGAGCAGTACTTC. Translation gives CASSSHPGAYEQYF.